This T cell receptor (beta chain) was retrieved from a study of T cell changes during pregnancy in multiple sclerosis. Produced via immunoSEQ multiplex PCR; TCRdb's table is partial and in-frame only. The top ten clones hold approximately 8.3% of a sample with under 50,000 clones, just under 95% of them seen once. Germline lookup yields CDR1 MNHEY and CDR2 SMNVEV (reference sequence). The CDR3 covers 12 residues. V lost 2 bases, J lost 5 bases, and 7 bases lay in between. The rearrangement uses TRBV27 and TRBJ2-7; a weak D match, TRBD1 (6 bases). The sequence came from a female donor with multiple sclerosis, enrolled in a pregnancy study. The specimen was CD8+ T cells from peripheral blood mononuclear cells, collected in the third trimester of pregnancy. CDR3 in amino acids: CASSLQGNEQYF. CDR3 coding DNA: TGTGCCAGCAGTTTACAGGGGAACGAGCAGTACTTC.